This is a list of T cell receptor beta chains from one sample in a study of blood T cell repertoires in COVID-19. Clones were sequenced by immunoSEQ multiplex PCR, and TCRdb holds only the in-frame ones, with some missing. The sample holds 200,000 or so clones, about 82% seen once. Material: peripheral blood. The receptors here all came from a young woman with acute or convalescent COVID-19. Each CDR3 is given with its conserved first and last residue. D genes are given only for firm matches. The size of a clone is reported for some rows only, either as once, few or many, or as a class for expanded clones.

v_gene: TRBV7-8
d_gene: .
abundance: .
j_gene: TRBJ1-6
CDR3aa: CASSLPSASSGGRRHSPLHF
CDR3nt: TGTGCCAGCAGCTTACCCTCGGCCTCGAGCGGTGGCAGGCGGCATTCACCCCTCCACTTT

v_gene: TRBV27
d_gene: .
abundance: .
j_gene: TRBJ1-2
CDR3aa: CASRRVPGPAGYTF
CDR3nt: TGTGCCAGCAGACGGGTTCCAGGGCCTGCTGGCTACACCTTC

v_gene: TRBV2
d_gene: .
abundance: .
j_gene: TRBJ2-5
CDR3aa: CASRAGQTQETQYF
CDR3nt: TGTGCCAGCAGGGCGGGGCAGACTCAAGAGACCCAGTACTTC

v_gene: TRBV13
d_gene: TRBD1
abundance: .
j_gene: TRBJ2-7
CDR3aa: CASRRDRVSYEQYF
CDR3nt: TGTGCCAGCAGACGGGACAGGGTCTCCTACGAGCAGTACTTC

v_gene: TRBV30
d_gene: .
abundance: .
j_gene: TRBJ2-3
CDR3aa: CAWSQGLPTDTQYF
CDR3nt: TGTGCCTGGAGCCAGGGCCTCCCCACAGATACGCAGTATTTT

v_gene: TRBV3-1/TRBV3-2
d_gene: .
abundance: .
j_gene: TRBJ1-4
CDR3aa: CASSQGWMGQANEKLFF
CDR3nt: TGTGCCAGCAGCCAAGGCTGGATGGGGCAGGCTAATGAAAAACTGTTTTTT

v_gene: TRBV6-5
d_gene: .
abundance: .
j_gene: TRBJ1-1
CDR3aa: CASSYSWETNTEAFF
CDR3nt: TGTGCCAGCAGTTACTCATGGGAGACGAACACTGAAGCTTTCTTT

v_gene: TRBV2
d_gene: TRBD2
abundance: .
j_gene: TRBJ2-1
CDR3aa: CASKVESSGGDEQFF
CDR3nt: TGTGCCAGCAAAGTGGAGTCTAGCGGGGGGGACGAGCAGTTCTTC

v_gene: TRBV11-1
d_gene: .
abundance: few
j_gene: TRBJ1-3
CDR3aa: CASSLLGNTIYF
CDR3nt: TGTGCCAGCAGCCTCCTTGGAAACACCATATATTTT

v_gene: TRBV28
d_gene: .
abundance: few
j_gene: TRBJ2-7
CDR3aa: CASIPHRGGSYEQYF
CDR3nt: TGTGCCAGCATTCCCCACAGGGGGGGATCCTACGAGCAGTACTTC

v_gene: TRBV7-9
d_gene: TRBD2
abundance: .
j_gene: TRBJ2-1
CDR3aa: CASSLPGSGGYNEQFF
CDR3nt: TGTGCCAGCAGCCTTCCGGGAAGCGGGGGTTACAATGAGCAGTTCTTC

v_gene: TRBV7-2
d_gene: TRBD1
abundance: once
j_gene: TRBJ2-3
CDR3aa: CASSSGTGVAQYF
CDR3nt: TGTGCCAGCAGCTCGGGGACAGGGGTTGCGCAGTATTTT

v_gene: TRBV4-3
d_gene: .
abundance: .
j_gene: TRBJ1-3
CDR3aa: CASSHYGGGNTIYF
CDR3nt: TGCGCCAGCAGCCATTACGGGGGGGGAAACACCATATATTTT

v_gene: TRBV3-1/TRBV3-2
d_gene: .
abundance: .
j_gene: TRBJ2-5
CDR3aa: CASSQFRGSARETQYF
CDR3nt: TGTGCCAGCAGCCAATTCCGAGGTAGCGCTAGAGAGACCCAGTACTTC

v_gene: TRBV10-3
d_gene: .
abundance: .
j_gene: TRBJ1-6
CDR3aa: CAISESGGVNSPLHF
CDR3nt: TGTGCCATCAGTGAGTCAGGAGGGGTGAATTCACCCCTCCACTTT

v_gene: TRBV4-2
d_gene: TRBD2
abundance: .
j_gene: TRBJ2-5
CDR3aa: CASSQSSGGAGETQYF
CDR3nt: TGTGCCAGCAGCCAGTCTAGCGGGGGGGCAGGGGAGACCCAGTACTTC

v_gene: TRBV27
d_gene: TRBD1
abundance: .
j_gene: TRBJ2-3
CDR3aa: CASSLYRGGTDTQYF
CDR3nt: TGTGCCAGCAGTTTATACAGGGGTGGCACAGATACGCAGTATTTT

v_gene: TRBV23-1
d_gene: .
abundance: .
j_gene: TRBJ2-1
CDR3aa: CASSQSIRGAFF
CDR3nt: TGCGCCAGCAGTCAATCAATCAGGGGCGCGTTCTTC

v_gene: TRBV5-1
d_gene: TRBD1
abundance: .
j_gene: TRBJ1-2
CDR3aa: CASSFGQGAPGYTF
CDR3nt: TGCGCCAGCAGCTTCGGACAGGGGGCGCCTGGCTACACCTTC

v_gene: TRBV29-1
d_gene: TRBD2
abundance: .
j_gene: TRBJ2-2
CDR3aa: CSVRLAGTGELFF
CDR3nt: TGCAGCGTAAGACTAGCGGGCACCGGGGAGCTGTTTTTT

v_gene: TRBV4-1
d_gene: .
abundance: .
j_gene: TRBJ2-1
CDR3aa: CASSQDENGYNEQFF
CDR3nt: TGCGCCAGCAGCCAAGATGAAAACGGCTACAATGAGCAGTTCTTC

v_gene: TRBV5-1
d_gene: TRBD1
abundance: .
j_gene: TRBJ1-1
CDR3aa: CASSLEQGVLTEAFF
CDR3nt: TGCGCCAGCAGCTTGGAGCAGGGGGTATTGACTGAAGCTTTCTTT

v_gene: TRBV19
d_gene: TRBD1
abundance: once
j_gene: TRBJ1-5
CDR3aa: CASTDRGGNQPQHF
CDR3nt: TGTGCCAGCACGGACAGGGGAGGCAATCAGCCCCAGCATTTT

v_gene: TRBV7-5
d_gene: .
abundance: .
j_gene: TRBJ1-5
CDR3aa: CVRSLLAPRTGKVGNQPQHF
CDR3nt: TGTGTCAGAAGCTTGTTAGCACCACGGACAGGGAAAGTGGGCAATCAGCCCCAGCATTTT

v_gene: TRBV7-2
d_gene: .
abundance: .
j_gene: TRBJ2-3
CDR3aa: CASSFMGMGPDTQYF
CDR3nt: TGTGCCAGCAGCTTTATGGGGATGGGGCCAGATACGCAGTATTTT

v_gene: TRBV19
d_gene: .
abundance: .
j_gene: TRBJ2-7
CDR3aa: CASSGHRGLFGEQYF
CDR3nt: TGTGCCAGTAGTGGCCATCGCGGCCTCTTTGGCGAGCAGTACTTC

v_gene: TRBV12-3/TRBV12-4
d_gene: .
abundance: .
j_gene: TRBJ1-1
CDR3aa: CASSTQGSTEAFF
CDR3nt: TGTGCCAGCAGCACTCAGGGGAGCACTGAAGCTTTCTTT

v_gene: TRBV10-2
d_gene: .
abundance: .
j_gene: TRBJ1-5
CDR3aa: CASSQGFPQHF
CDR3nt: TGCGCCAGCAGCCAGGGGTTCCCCCAGCATTTT

v_gene: TRBV20-1
d_gene: TRBD2
abundance: once
j_gene: TRBJ2-1
CDR3aa: CSASFTSGNEQFF
CDR3nt: TGCAGTGCTAGTTTTACTAGCGGCAATGAGCAGTTCTTC

v_gene: TRBV30
d_gene: .
abundance: .
j_gene: TRBJ2-7
CDR3aa: CAWSVPLGVAYEQYF
CDR3nt: TGTGCCTGGAGTGTACCCCTCGGTGTAGCCTACGAGCAGTACTTC

v_gene: TRBV23-1
d_gene: TRBD1
abundance: .
j_gene: TRBJ1-1
CDR3aa: CARGPGQNVGDLLDTEAFF
CDR3nt: TGCGCCAGAGGACCGGGACAGAATGTGGGGGATCTATTGGACACTGAAGCTTTCTTT

v_gene: TRBV3-1/TRBV3-2
d_gene: .
abundance: .
j_gene: TRBJ2-1
CDR3aa: CASSQDSARVQFF
CDR3nt: TGTGCCAGCAGCCAAGATTCGGCTAGAGTGCAGTTCTTC

v_gene: TRBV11-2
d_gene: TRBD1
abundance: .
j_gene: TRBJ1-2
CDR3aa: CASSWTGTSYGYTF
CDR3nt: TGTGCCAGCAGCTGGACAGGGACCTCCTATGGCTACACCTTC

v_gene: TRBV5-4
d_gene: TRBD1
abundance: .
j_gene: TRBJ2-7
CDR3aa: CASSLEGQGRSEQYF
CDR3nt: TGTGCCAGCAGCCTTGAAGGACAGGGAAGGAGCGAGCAGTACTTC

v_gene: TRBV5-6
d_gene: .
abundance: .
j_gene: TRBJ2-7
CDR3aa: CASSSDRSYEQYF
CDR3nt: TGTGCCAGCAGCTCGGACAGATCCTACGAGCAGTACTTC

v_gene: TRBV9
d_gene: TRBD1
abundance: .
j_gene: TRBJ1-6
CDR3aa: CASSVAQGENSPLHF
CDR3nt: TGTGCCAGCAGCGTTGCACAGGGGGAGAATTCACCCCTCCACTTT

v_gene: TRBV25-1
d_gene: .
abundance: .
j_gene: TRBJ2-7
CDR3aa: CATSGVGEQYF
CDR3nt: TGTGCCACTTCAGGGGTAGGTGAGCAGTACTTC

v_gene: TRBV5-1
d_gene: TRBD2
abundance: .
j_gene: TRBJ2-1
CDR3aa: CASSLVGTRGYNEQFF
CDR3nt: TGCGCCAGCAGCTTGGTAGGGACTAGGGGTTACAATGAGCAGTTCTTC

v_gene: TRBV5-4
d_gene: .
abundance: .
j_gene: TRBJ1-3
CDR3aa: CASSLQGPENTIYF
CDR3nt: TGTGCCAGCAGCTTGCAGGGCCCTGAGAACACCATATATTTT

v_gene: TRBV7-9
d_gene: .
abundance: .
j_gene: TRBJ1-3
CDR3aa: CASSNTGPSGNTIYF
CDR3nt: TGTGCCAGCAGCAATACAGGGCCCTCTGGAAACACCATATATTTT

v_gene: TRBV5-1
d_gene: .
abundance: .
j_gene: TRBJ2-5
CDR3aa: CASSVGLFGEQETQYF
CDR3nt: TGCGCCAGCAGCGTGGGTTTGTTCGGGGAACAAGAGACCCAGTACTTC

v_gene: TRBV12-3/TRBV12-4
d_gene: .
abundance: few
j_gene: TRBJ1-1
CDR3aa: CASRLVRGSAFF
CDR3nt: TGTGCCAGCAGGCTAGTCAGGGGCTCAGCTTTCTTT

v_gene: TRBV18
d_gene: TRBD1
abundance: many
j_gene: TRBJ2-7
CDR3aa: CASSPETGGYEQYF
CDR3nt: TGTGCCAGCTCACCCGAGACAGGGGGCTACGAGCAGTACTTC

v_gene: TRBV29-1
d_gene: TRBD2
abundance: .
j_gene: TRBJ2-1
CDR3aa: CSVEGASGSYNEQFF
CDR3nt: TGCAGCGTTGAAGGGGCTAGCGGGAGCTACAATGAGCAGTTCTTC

v_gene: TRBV24-1
d_gene: .
abundance: .
j_gene: TRBJ1-5
CDR3aa: CATSDLGEVGQPQHF
CDR3nt: TGTGCCACCAGTGATTTGGGGGAGGTAGGCCAGCCCCAGCATTTT

v_gene: TRBV7-9
d_gene: TRBD1
abundance: .
j_gene: TRBJ2-6
CDR3aa: CASSPGDRFRSGANVLTF
CDR3nt: TGTGCCAGCAGCCCAGGGGACAGGTTTCGCTCTGGGGCCAACGTCCTGACTTTC

v_gene: TRBV30
d_gene: TRBD1
abundance: .
j_gene: TRBJ1-1
CDR3aa: CAWSWTGPTEAFF
CDR3nt: TGTGCCTGGAGTTGGACAGGGCCCACTGAAGCTTTCTTT

v_gene: TRBV9
d_gene: .
abundance: .
j_gene: TRBJ2-5
CDR3aa: CASSAAYRVGQETQYF
CDR3nt: TGTGCCAGCAGCGCCGCATACAGGGTAGGCCAAGAGACCCAGTACTTC

v_gene: TRBV7-9
d_gene: TRBD2
abundance: .
j_gene: TRBJ2-1
CDR3aa: CASSQSAGVDEQFF
CDR3nt: TGTGCCAGCAGCCAAAGTGCGGGAGTGGATGAGCAGTTCTTC